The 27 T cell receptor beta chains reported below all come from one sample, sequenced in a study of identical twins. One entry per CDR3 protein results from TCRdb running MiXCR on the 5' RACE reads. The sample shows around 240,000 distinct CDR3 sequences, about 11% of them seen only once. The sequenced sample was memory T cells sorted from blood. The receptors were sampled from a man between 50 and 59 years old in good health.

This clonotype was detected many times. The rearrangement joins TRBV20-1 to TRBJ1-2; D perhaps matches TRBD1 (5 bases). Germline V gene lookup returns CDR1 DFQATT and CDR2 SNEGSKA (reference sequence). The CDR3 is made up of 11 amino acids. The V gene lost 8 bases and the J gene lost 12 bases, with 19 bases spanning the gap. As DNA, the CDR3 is TGCAGTCCGAGACAGCCCTCTTATCACACCTTC. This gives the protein CSPRQPSYHTF.

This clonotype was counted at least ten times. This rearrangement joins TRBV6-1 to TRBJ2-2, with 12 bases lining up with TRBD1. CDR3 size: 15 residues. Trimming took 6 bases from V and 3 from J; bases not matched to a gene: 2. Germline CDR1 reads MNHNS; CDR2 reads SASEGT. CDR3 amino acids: CASRGQGADTGELFF. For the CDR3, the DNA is TGTGCCAGCAGGGGACAGGGGGCAGACACCGGGGAGCTGTTTTTT.

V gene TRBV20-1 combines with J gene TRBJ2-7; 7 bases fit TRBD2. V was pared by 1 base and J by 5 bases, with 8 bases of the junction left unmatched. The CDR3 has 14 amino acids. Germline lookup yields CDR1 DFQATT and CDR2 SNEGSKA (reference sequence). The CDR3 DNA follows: TGCAGTGCTAGAGTCGGTGCGCTAGCGGACGAGCAGTACTTC. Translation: CSARVGALADEQYF.

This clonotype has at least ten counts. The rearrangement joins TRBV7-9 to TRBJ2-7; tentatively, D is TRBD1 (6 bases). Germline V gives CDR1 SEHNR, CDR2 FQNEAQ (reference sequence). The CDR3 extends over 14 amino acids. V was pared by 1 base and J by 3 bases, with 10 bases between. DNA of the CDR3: TGTGCCAGCAGCTTAGGTCAGGGGAACTACGAGCAGTACTTC. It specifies CASSLGQGNYEQYF.

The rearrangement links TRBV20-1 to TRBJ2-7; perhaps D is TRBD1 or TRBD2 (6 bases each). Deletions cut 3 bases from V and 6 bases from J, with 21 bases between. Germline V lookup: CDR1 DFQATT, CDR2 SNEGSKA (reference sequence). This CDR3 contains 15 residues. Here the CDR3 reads CSASPSQGTLGEQYF. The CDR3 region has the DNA TGCAGTGCTAGTCCAAGTCAGGGGACTTTGGGCGAGCAGTACTTC.

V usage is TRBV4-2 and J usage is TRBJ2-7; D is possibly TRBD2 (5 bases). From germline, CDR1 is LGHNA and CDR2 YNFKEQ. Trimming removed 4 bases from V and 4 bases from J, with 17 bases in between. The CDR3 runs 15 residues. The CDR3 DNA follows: TGTGCCAGCAGCCGTACTAGTGAGGGTGGGTACGAGCAGTACTTC. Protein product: CASSRTSEGGYEQYF.

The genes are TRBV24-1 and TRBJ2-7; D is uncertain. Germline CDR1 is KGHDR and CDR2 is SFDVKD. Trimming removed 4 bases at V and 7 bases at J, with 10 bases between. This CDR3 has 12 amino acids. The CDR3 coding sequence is TGTGCCACCAGTGACTCGACTGGAGAGCAGTACTTC. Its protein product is CATSDSTGEQYF.

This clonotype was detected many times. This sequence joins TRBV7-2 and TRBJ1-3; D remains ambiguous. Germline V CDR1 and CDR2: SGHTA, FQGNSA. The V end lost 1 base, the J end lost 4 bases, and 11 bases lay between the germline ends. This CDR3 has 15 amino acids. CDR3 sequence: CASSLVVGSGNTIYF. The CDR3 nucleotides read TGTGCCAGCAGCTTAGTGGTGGGGTCGGGAAACACCATATATTTT.

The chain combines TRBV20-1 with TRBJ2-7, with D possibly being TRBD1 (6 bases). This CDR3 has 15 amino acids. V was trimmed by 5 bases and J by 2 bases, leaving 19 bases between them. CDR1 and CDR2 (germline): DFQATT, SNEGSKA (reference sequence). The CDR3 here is CSALNTGLTTYEQYF. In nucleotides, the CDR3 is TGCAGTGCTCTCAACACAGGGCTTACGACCTACGAGCAGTACTTC.

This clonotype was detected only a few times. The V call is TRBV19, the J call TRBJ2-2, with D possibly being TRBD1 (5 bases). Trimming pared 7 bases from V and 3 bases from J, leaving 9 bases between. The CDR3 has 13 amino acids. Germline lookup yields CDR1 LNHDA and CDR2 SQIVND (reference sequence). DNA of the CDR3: TGTGCCAGTACAGGGTCCTACACCGGGGAGCTGTTTTTT. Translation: CASTGSYTGELFF.

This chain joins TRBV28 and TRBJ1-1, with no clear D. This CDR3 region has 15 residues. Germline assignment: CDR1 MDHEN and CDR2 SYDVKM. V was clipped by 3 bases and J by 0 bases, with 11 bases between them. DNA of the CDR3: TGTGCCAGCAGTTTGCGGAATCTCATGAACACTGAAGCTTTCTTT. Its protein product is CASSLRNLMNTEAFF.

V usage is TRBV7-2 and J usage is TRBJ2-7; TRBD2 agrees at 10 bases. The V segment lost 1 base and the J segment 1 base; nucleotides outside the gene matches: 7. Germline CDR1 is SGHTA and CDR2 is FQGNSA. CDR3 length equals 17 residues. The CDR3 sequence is CASSLGLAGVDSYEQYF. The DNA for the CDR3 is TGTGCCAGCAGCTTAGGGCTAGCGGGAGTGGATTCCTACGAGCAGTACTTC. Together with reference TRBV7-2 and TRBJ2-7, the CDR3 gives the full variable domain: GAGVSQSPSNKVTEKGKDVELRCDPISGHTALYWYRQSLGQGLEFLIYFQGNSAPDKSGLPSDRFSAERTGGSVSTLTIQRTQQEDSAVYLCASSLGLAGVDSYEQYFGPGTRLTVT.

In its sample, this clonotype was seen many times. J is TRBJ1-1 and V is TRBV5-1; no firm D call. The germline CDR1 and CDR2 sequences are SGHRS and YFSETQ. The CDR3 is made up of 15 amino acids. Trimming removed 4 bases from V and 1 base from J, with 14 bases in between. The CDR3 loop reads CASSRLRPANTEAFF. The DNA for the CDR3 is TGCGCCAGCAGCCGACTGCGACCGGCGAACACTGAAGCTTTCTTT.

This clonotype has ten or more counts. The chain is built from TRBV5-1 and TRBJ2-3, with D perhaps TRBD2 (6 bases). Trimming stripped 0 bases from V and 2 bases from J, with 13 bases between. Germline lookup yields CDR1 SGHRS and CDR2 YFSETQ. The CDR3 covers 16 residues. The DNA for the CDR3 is TGCGCCAGCAGCTTGGCGGTGGGACTCGTCACAGATACGCAGTATTTT. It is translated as CASSLAVGLVTDTQYF.

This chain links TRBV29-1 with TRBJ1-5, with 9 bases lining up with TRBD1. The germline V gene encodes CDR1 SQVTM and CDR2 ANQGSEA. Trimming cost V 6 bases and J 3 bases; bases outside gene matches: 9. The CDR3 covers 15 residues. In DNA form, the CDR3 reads TGCAGCGTAGCCTCCGGGACAGGGCACAATCAGCCCCAGCATTTT. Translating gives CSVASGTGHNQPQHF.

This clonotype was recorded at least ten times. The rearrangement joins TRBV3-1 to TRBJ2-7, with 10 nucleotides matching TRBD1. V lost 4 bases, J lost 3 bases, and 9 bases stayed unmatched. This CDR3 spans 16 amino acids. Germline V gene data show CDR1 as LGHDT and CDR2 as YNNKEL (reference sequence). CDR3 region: CASSPGLGQGNYEQYF. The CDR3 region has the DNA TGTGCCAGCAGCCCGGGGCTGGGACAGGGGAACTACGAGCAGTACTTC.

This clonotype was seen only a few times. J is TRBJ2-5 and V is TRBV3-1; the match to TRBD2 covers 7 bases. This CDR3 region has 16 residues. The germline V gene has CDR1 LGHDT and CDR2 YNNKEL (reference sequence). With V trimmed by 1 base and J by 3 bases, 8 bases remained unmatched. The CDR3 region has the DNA TGTGCCAGCAGCCAAGGGATCCTAGCGGCCGAAGAGACCCAGTACTTC. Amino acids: CASSQGILAAEETQYF.

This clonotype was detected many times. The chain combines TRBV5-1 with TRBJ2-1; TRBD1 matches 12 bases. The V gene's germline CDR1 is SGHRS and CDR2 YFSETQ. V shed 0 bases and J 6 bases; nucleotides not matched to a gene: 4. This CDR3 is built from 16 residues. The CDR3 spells CASSLVGQGAINEQFF. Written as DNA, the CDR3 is TGCGCCAGCAGCTTGGTGGGACAGGGGGCGATCAATGAGCAGTTCTTC.

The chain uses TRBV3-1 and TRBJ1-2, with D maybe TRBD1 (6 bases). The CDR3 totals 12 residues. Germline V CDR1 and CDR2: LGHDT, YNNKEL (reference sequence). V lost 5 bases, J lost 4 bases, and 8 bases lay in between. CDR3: CASSTQGYGYTF. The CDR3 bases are TGTGCCAGCAGCACACAGGGCTATGGCTACACCTTC.

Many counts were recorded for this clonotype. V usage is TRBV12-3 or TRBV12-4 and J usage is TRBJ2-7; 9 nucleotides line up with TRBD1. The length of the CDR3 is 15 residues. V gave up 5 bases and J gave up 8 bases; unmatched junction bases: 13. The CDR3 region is CASSPQGALRSQQYF. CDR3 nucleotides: TGTGCCAGCAGTCCACAGGGGGCCCTCCGCTCCCAGCAGTACTTC.

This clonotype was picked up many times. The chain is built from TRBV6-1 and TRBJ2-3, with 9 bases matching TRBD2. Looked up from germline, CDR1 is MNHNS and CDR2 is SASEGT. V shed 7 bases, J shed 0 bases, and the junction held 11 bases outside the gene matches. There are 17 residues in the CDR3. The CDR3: CASTLWASGTSTDTQYF. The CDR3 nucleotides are TGTGCCAGCACCCTTTGGGCTAGCGGGACTAGCACAGATACGCAGTATTTT.

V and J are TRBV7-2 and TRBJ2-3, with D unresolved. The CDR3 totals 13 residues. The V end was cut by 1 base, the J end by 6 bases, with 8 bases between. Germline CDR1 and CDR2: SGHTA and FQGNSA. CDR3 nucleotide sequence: TGTGCCAGCAGCTTAGACCTCACGGATACGCAGTATTTT. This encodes CASSLDLTDTQYF.

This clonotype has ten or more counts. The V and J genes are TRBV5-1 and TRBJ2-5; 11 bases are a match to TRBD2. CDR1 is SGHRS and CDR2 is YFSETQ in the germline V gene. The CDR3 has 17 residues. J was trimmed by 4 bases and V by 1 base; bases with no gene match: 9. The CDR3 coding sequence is TGCGCCAGCAGCTTGATTAGCGGGGGGGTATTGGGAGAGACCCAGTACTTC. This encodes CASSLISGGVLGETQYF.

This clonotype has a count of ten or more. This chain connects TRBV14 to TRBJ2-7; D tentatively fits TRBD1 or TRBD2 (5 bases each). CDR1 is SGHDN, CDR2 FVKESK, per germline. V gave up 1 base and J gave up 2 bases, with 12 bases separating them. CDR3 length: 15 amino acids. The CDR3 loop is CASSQVGRQTYEQYF. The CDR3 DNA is TGTGCCAGCAGCCAAGTGGGACGGCAGACCTACGAGCAGTACTTC.

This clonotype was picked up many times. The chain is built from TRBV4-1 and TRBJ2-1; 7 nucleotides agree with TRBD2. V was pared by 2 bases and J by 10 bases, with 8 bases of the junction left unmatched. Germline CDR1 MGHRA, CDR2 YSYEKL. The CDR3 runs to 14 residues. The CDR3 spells CASSQPGGTREQFF. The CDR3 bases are TGCGCCAGCAGCCAACCCGGGGGGACCCGCGAGCAGTTCTTC.

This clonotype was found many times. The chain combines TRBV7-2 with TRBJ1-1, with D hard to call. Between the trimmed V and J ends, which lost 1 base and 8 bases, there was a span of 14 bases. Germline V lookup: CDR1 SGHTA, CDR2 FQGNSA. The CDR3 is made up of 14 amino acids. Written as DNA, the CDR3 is TGTGCCAGCAGCTTAGTAAGAGGATACAGCGAAGCTTTCTTT. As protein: CASSLVRGYSEAFF. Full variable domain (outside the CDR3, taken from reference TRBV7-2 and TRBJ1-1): GAGVSQSPSNKVTEKGKDVELRCDPISGHTALYWYRQSLGQGLEFLIYFQGNSAPDKSGLPSDRFSAERTGGSVSTLTIQRTQQEDSAVYLCASSLVRGYSEAFFGQGTRLTVV.

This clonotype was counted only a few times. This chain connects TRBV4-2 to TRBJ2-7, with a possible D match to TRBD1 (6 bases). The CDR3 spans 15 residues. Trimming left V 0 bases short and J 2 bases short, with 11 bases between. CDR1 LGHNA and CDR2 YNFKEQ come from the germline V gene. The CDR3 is CASSQDGQSPYEQYF. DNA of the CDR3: TGTGCCAGCAGCCAAGATGGACAGTCACCCTACGAGCAGTACTTC.